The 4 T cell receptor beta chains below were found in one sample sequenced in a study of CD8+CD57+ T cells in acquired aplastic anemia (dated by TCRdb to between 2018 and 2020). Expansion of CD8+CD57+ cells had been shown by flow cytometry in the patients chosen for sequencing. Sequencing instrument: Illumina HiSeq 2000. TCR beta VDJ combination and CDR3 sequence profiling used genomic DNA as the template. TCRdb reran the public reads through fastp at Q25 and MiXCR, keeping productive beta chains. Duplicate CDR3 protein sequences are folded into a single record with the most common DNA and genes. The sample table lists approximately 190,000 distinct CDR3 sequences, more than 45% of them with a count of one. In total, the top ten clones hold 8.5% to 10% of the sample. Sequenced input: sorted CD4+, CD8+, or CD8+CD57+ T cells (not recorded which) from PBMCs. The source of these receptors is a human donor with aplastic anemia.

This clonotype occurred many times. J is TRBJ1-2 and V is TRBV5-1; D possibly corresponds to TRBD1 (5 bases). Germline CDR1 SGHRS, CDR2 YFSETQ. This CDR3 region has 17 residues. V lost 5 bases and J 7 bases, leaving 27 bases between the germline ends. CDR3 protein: CASRMREGPANLGGYTF. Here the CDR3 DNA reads TGCGCCAGCAGGATGAGGGAGGGGCCCGCCAATTTGGGTGGCTACACCTTC.

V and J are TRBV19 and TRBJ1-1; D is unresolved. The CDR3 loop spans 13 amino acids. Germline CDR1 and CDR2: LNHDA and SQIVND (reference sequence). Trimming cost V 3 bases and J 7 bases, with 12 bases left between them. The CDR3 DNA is TGTGCCAGTAGTATTGGAGGGTCTGGTGAAGCTTTCTTT. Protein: CASSIGGSGEAFF.

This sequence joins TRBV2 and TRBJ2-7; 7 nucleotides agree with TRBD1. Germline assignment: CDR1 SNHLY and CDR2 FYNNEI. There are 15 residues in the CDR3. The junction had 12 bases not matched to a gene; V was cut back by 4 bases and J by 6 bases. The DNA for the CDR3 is TGTGCCAGCAGTGCTATGACAGGGTCCCTTACCGAGCAGTACTTC. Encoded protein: CASSAMTGSLTEQYF.

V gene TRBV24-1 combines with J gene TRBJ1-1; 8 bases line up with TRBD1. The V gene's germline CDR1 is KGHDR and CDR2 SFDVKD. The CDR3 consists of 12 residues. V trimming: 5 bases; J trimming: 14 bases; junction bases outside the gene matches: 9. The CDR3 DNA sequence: TGTGCCACCAGTGGACCACAGGGGGATACCTTCTTT. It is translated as CATSGPQGDTFF.